These 25 T cell receptor beta chains originate from one sample sequenced in a study of CD8+ T cells in alopecia areata. The treatment here: oral pan-JAK inhibitor, 5-10 mg twice daily. Reverse transcribed after extraction, RNA yielded cDNA as the sequencing template. The assay was immunoSEQ multiplex PCR, and TCRdb's table has in-frame clones only and misses some. The repertoire holds approximately 220,000 clones, with around two fifths as singletons. The sequencing here drew on CD4+ T cells sorted from blood, taken between weeks 30 and 35, from a patient treated with tofacitinib. The receptors originated from a human donor with alopecia areata.

The chain combines TRBV6-5 with TRBJ1-4; TRBD1 is a possible D gene (5 bases). Deletions cut 7 bases from V and 5 bases from J, with 11 bases between. CDR1 MNHEY and CDR2 SVGAGI come from the germline V gene. The CDR3 covers 13 residues. The CDR3 DNA sequence: TGTGCCAGCATGAGGGGAGAGAATGAAAAACTGTTTTTT. It translates to CASMRGENEKLFF.

The chain combines TRBV29-1 with TRBJ1-1; D is unresolved. Trimming cost V 4 bases and J 8 bases, with 8 bases left between them. The CDR3 spans 10 residues. Germline CDR1 is SQVTM and CDR2 is ANQGSEA. CDR3 in DNA: TGCAGCGTTGGCGTATTCGAAGCTTTCTTT. It is translated as CSVGVFEAFF.

The V call is TRBV18, the J call TRBJ1-6; TRBD1 matches at 8 bases. V dropped 3 bases and J dropped 7; count of bases not matched to a gene: 2. The CDR3 runs to 14 residues. The germline CDR1 and CDR2 sequences are KGHSH and LQKENI. CDR3 in amino acids: CASSPGQANSPLHF. The CDR3 DNA reads TGTGCCAGCTCACCGGGACAGGCAAATTCACCCCTCCACTTT.

The chain is built from TRBV30 and TRBJ1-2, with D uncertain. In germline, CDR1 is GTSNPN, CDR2 SVGIG (reference sequence). This CDR3 is built from 13 residues. Trimming shortened V by 5 bases and J by 5 bases, and 15 bases separated the two germline ends. For the CDR3, the DNA is TGTGCCTGGCTTATCAGGTCCCTATATGGCTACACCTTC. Protein: CAWLIRSLYGYTF.

V and J are TRBV11-2 and TRBJ2-4; TRBD2 matches at 7 bases. The CDR3 spans 17 residues. Germline CDR1 reads SGHAT; CDR2 reads FQNNGV. Trimming at V came to 4 bases and at J to 0 bases, leaving 9 bases not matched to a gene. As DNA, the CDR3 is TGTGCCAGCAGCTCACGTAGGGGACTACTAGCCAAAAACATTCAGTACTTC. This gives the protein CASSSRRGLLAKNIQYF.

The rearrangement joins TRBV30 to TRBJ1-1, with unresolved D. Germline V gives CDR1 GTSNPN, CDR2 SVGIG (reference sequence). The CDR3 is 12 residues long. Deletions cut 4 bases from V and 4 bases from J, with 10 bases between. The CDR3 is CAWNRAATEAFF. CDR3 in DNA: TGTGCCTGGAACCGGGCCGCCACTGAAGCTTTCTTT.

The genes are TRBV6-1 and TRBJ1-6; unclear D gene. The length of the CDR3 is 14 residues. V shed 5 bases and J shed 7 bases, with 12 bases lying between them. CDR1 is MNHNS and CDR2 is SASEGT in the germline V gene. CDR3 DNA sequence: TGTGCCAGCAGTTCATCGGGGTGGAATTCACCCCTCCACTTT. Translated, it gives CASSSSGWNSPLHF.

This sequence joins TRBV2 and TRBJ2-5, with D possibly TRBD1 on 6 matching bases. The ends were cut back, 7 bases at V and 4 bases at J, with 10 bases in the middle. Germline-derived CDR1 and CDR2 are SNHLY and FYNNEI. The CDR3 has 12 amino acids. Here the CDR3 DNA reads TGTGCCAGCAAAGGGGGTGGAGAGACCCAGTACTTC. Translating gives CASKGGGETQYF.

This chain joins TRBV7-2 and TRBJ2-1; TRBD2 matches at 12 bases. This CDR3 comprises 16 residues. Germline lookup yields CDR1 SGHTA and CDR2 FQGNSA. Trimming at V came to 5 bases and at J to 7 bases, leaving 9 bases not matched to a gene. The CDR3 loop is CASSPPGLAGSNEQFF. The CDR3, as DNA: TGTGCCAGCAGCCCTCCAGGACTAGCGGGATCTAATGAGCAGTTCTTC.

This clone was seen a few times. DNA for the CDR3: TGTGCCAGCAGCTTTCCAACGGGACTAGCGGACAATGAGCAGTTCTTC. This sequence encodes CASSFPTGLADNEQFF. The genes are TRBV11-2 and TRBJ2-1, with TRBD2 identical over 11 bases. This CDR3 comprises 16 residues. Germline loops: CDR1 SGHAT, CDR2 FQNNGV. Germline trimming cut 3 bases from V and 5 bases from J; bases unmatched to any gene: 6.

There are a few counts of this clone. The V call is TRBV28, the J call TRBJ2-6; D call uncertain. V lost 5 bases, J lost 1 base, and 9 bases lay in between. The CDR3 has 15 amino acids. Germline V gene sequence: CDR1 MDHEN, CDR2 SYDVKM. CDR3 residues: CASSKSVSGANVLTF. CDR3 DNA: TGTGCCAGCAGTAAATCAGTATCTGGGGCCAACGTCCTGACTTTC.

V is TRBV2 and J is TRBJ1-1; possible D gene TRBD1, 6 bases. Germline CDR1 SNHLY, CDR2 FYNNEI. The length of the CDR3 is 15 residues. The V end lost 2 bases, the J end lost 4 bases, and 14 bases lay between the germline ends. CDR3 bases: TGTGCCAGCAGTGAATTCGGGGGCACGGGCACTGAAGCTTTCTTT. It is translated as CASSEFGGTGTEAFF.

The genes are TRBV7-6 and TRBJ2-7, with 12 bases lining up with TRBD2. Per germline, CDR1 SGHVS and CDR2 FNYEAQ. Losses at the gene ends were 5 bases for V and 3 bases for J; bases not matched to a gene: 8. The CDR3 spans 16 residues. The CDR3 DNA follows: TGTGCCAGCAGCGCCCGGACTAGCGGGGCATTCTACGAGCAGTACTTC. Amino acid sequence: CASSARTSGAFYEQYF.

This clone was observed a few times. This chain links TRBV25-1 with TRBJ2-1; D gene uncertain. This CDR3 is built from 15 residues. The V gene lost 6 bases and the J gene lost 6 bases, with 18 bases spanning the gap. CDR1 and CDR2 from the germline V gene are MGHDK and SYGVNS. DNA for the CDR3: TGTGCCAGCAGCCCCACAGCCCTTCGGGCCAATGAGCAGTTCTTC. Translation: CASSPTALRANEQFF. Complete variable domain (other parts from reference TRBV25-1 and TRBJ2-1): EADIYQTPRYLVIGTGKKITLECSQTMGHDKMYWYQQDPGMELHLIHYSYGVNSTEKGDLSSESTVSRIRTEHFPLTLESARPSHTSQYLCASSPTALRANEQFFGPGTRLTVL.

The rearrangement joins TRBV29-1 to TRBJ2-1; 13 bases map to TRBD2. Looked up from germline, CDR1 is SQVTM and CDR2 is ANQGSEA. This CDR3 spans 14 amino acids. J was trimmed by 7 bases and V by 8 bases; bases with no gene match: 8. CDR3 DNA: TGCAGCACCCGACTAGCGGGAGGAAGAAATGAGCAGTTCTTC. It specifies CSTRLAGGRNEQFF.

The chain combines TRBV20-1 with TRBJ1-2; tentatively, D is TRBD1 (5 bases). This CDR3 spans 11 amino acids. The germline V gene has CDR1 DFQATT and CDR2 SNEGSKA (reference sequence). The CDR3 DNA reads as TGCATTACTGACAGCAACTATGGCTACACCTTC. Protein sequence: CITDSNYGYTF.

The gene calls are TRBV2 and TRBJ2-7; TRBD2 is a possible D gene (5 bases). V was cut by 0 bases and J by 7 bases, with 10 bases left in between. Germline V CDR1 and CDR2: SNHLY, FYNNEI. The CDR3 extends over 13 amino acids. CDR3 in DNA: TGTGCCAGCAGTGAAGCACTAGTGGGAGAGCAGTACTTC. Its translation is CASSEALVGEQYF.

The chain carries TRBV4-2 and TRBJ1-6; D not resolved. The germline V and J ends were trimmed by 3 bases and 0 bases, with 3 bases remaining between them. This CDR3 contains 14 residues. Germline CDR1 reads LGHNA; CDR2 reads YNFKEQ. CDR3 DNA sequence: TGTGCCAGCAGCCACAGCTCCTATAATTCACCCCTCCACTTT. Its protein product is CASSHSSYNSPLHF.

This clone was detected many times. The chain combines TRBV5-1 with TRBJ2-5, with 12 bases fitting TRBD1. CDR1 is SGHRS and CDR2 is YFSETQ in the germline V gene. The V segment lost 1 base and the J segment 4 bases; nucleotides outside the gene matches: 11. This CDR3 contains 18 residues. CDR3 in amino acids: CASSLNTGTGGIGETQYF. CDR3 sequence (DNA): TGCGCCAGCAGCTTGAACACCGGGACAGGGGGCATCGGAGAGACCCAGTACTTC.

This clone was recorded a few times. V gene TRBV7-2 combines with J gene TRBJ1-5, with 9 bases that match TRBD1. Germline CDR1 SGHTA, CDR2 FQGNSA. This CDR3 is built from 15 residues. V shed 4 bases, J shed 6 bases, and the junction held 7 bases outside the gene matches. CDR3 bases: TGTGCCAGCAGCTGGGGACAGGGAGGGGGTCAGCCCCAGCATTTT. Its translation: CASSWGQGGGQPQHF.

This chain connects TRBV5-1 to TRBJ1-3; tentative D call: TRBD1 (6 bases). V lost 3 bases and J 0 bases, leaving 13 bases between the germline ends. The CDR3 sequence is 16 residues long. Per germline, CDR1 SGHRS and CDR2 YFSETQ. The CDR3 region has the DNA TGCGCCAGCAGCTCCGGACAGCCGCTCTCTGGAAACACCATATATTTT. Its translation: CASSSGQPLSGNTIYF.

The chain carries TRBV29-1 and TRBJ2-1; D assignment may be TRBD1 or TRBD2 (7 bases each). The V gene lost 7 bases and the J gene lost 0 bases, with 25 bases spanning the gap. The CDR3 sequence is 18 residues long. The V gene's germline CDR1 is SQVTM and CDR2 ANQGSEA. DNA of the CDR3: TGCAGCGCCCATCGATTTTACAGGGGCGGGAGCTCCTACAATGAGCAGTTCTTC. Translated: CSAHRFYRGGSSYNEQFF.

The CDR3 DNA reads as TGTGCCAGCAGTGAAGCGCTTAGGGGGGGGCTGTCCCTCCACTTT. Its protein product is CASSEALRGGLSLHF. This rearrangement joins TRBV2 to TRBJ1-6, with D possibly matching TRBD1 (6 bases). The germline V and J ends were trimmed by 0 bases and 14 bases, with 17 bases remaining between them. CDR3 length: 15 residues. From germline, CDR1 is SNHLY and CDR2 FYNNEI.

In its sample, this clone was seen once. The V call is TRBV7-2, the J call TRBJ1-2, with no clear D. The ends were cut back, 1 base at V and 0 bases at J, with 18 bases in the middle. Per the germline V gene, CDR1 is SGHTA and CDR2 is FQGNSA. This CDR3 spans 18 amino acids. The CDR3 region is CASSLESRPWETNYGYTF. CDR3 nucleotide sequence: TGTGCCAGCAGCTTAGAGTCGAGACCGTGGGAAACTAACTATGGCTACACCTTC.

In this sample, this clone turned up a few times. The rearrangement links TRBV5-6 to TRBJ2-7; 8 bases fit TRBD2. The germline V gene has CDR1 SGHDT and CDR2 YYEEEE. The CDR3 is 13 residues long. Losses at the gene ends were 5 bases for V and 3 bases for J; bases not matched to a gene: 4. The CDR3 bases are TGTGCCAGCAGATCCCGGGAGGGCTACGAGCAGTACTTC. Translation: CASRSREGYEQYF.